A selection of T cell receptor beta chains follows, all from one sample in a study of cytomegalovirus exposure and HLA in healthy donors. Only in-frame clones appear in the TCRdb table, and some are missing; sequencing was by immunoSEQ multiplex PCR. The sample lists roughly 140,000 clones; over 75% were seen once. Sequences were obtained from PBMCs. These receptor sequences come from a man aged 25 to 45 in good health and CMV-seropositive. Both conserved end residues are part of each CDR3. The D gene is left open where the match is weak. Clone size appears in some rows only: once, few, many, or a class for an expanded clone.

v_gene: TRBV15
j_gene: TRBJ2-4
abundance: -
d_gene: -
CDR3nt: TGTGCCACCGGTTTAGGAGGAGCCAAAAACATTCAGTACTTC
CDR3aa: CATGLGGAKNIQYF

v_gene: TRBV19
j_gene: TRBJ2-1
abundance: few
d_gene: -
CDR3nt: TGTGCCAGTAGTATGTGGCTAGCGACCCACAATGAGCAGTTCTTC
CDR3aa: CASSMWLATHNEQFF

v_gene: TRBV27
j_gene: TRBJ1-5
abundance: -
d_gene: -
CDR3nt: TGTGCCAGCAGATCTTCTGGGCTTGCGGGTCAGCCCCAGCATTTT
CDR3aa: CASRSSGLAGQPQHF

v_gene: TRBV5-1
j_gene: TRBJ2-3
abundance: -
d_gene: TRBD1
CDR3nt: TGCGCCAGCAGGCGGGGACAGGGGGACACAGATACGCAGTATTTT
CDR3aa: CASRRGQGDTDTQYF

v_gene: TRBV6-6
j_gene: TRBJ2-3
abundance: -
d_gene: TRBD2
CDR3nt: TGTGCCAGCAGTTACGGTACTAGCGGCACAGATACGCAGTATTTT
CDR3aa: CASSYGTSGTDTQYF

v_gene: TRBV30
j_gene: TRBJ2-3
abundance: few
d_gene: TRBD2
CDR3nt: TGTGCCTGGAGATTGACTAGCGGGGGGCACCAGGGAGATACGCAGTATTTT
CDR3aa: CAWRLTSGGHQGDTQYF

v_gene: TRBV5-8
j_gene: TRBJ2-5
abundance: -
d_gene: TRBD2
CDR3nt: TGTGCCAGCACCTTAGCGGGAGGAAACCAAGAGACCCAGTACTTC
CDR3aa: CASTLAGGNQETQYF

v_gene: TRBV5-1
j_gene: TRBJ1-1
abundance: -
d_gene: -
CDR3nt: TGCGCCAGCAGCCCACGGGGGTGGAACACTGAAGCTTTCTTT
CDR3aa: CASSPRGWNTEAFF

v_gene: TRBV11-2
j_gene: TRBJ1-6
abundance: -
d_gene: -
CDR3nt: TGTGCCAGCAAAAGGACAGCTAATAATTCACCCCTCCACTTT
CDR3aa: CASKRTANNSPLHF

v_gene: TRBV6-5
j_gene: TRBJ1-1
abundance: once
d_gene: -
CDR3nt: TGTGCCAGCACCCCCAGGACAGATTCGGAAGCTTTCTTT
CDR3aa: CASTPRTDSEAFF

v_gene: TRBV27
j_gene: TRBJ2-5
abundance: few
d_gene: TRBD2
CDR3nt: TGTGCCAGCAGTTTCCTCCCGGGAGGTGAACAAGAGACCCAGTACTTC
CDR3aa: CASSFLPGGEQETQYF